This TCR beta chain was sequenced for a study of cytomegalovirus exposure and HLA in healthy donors. Findings and caveats of the study: The study had only CMV serostatus as immune exposure information.

With 60 Vbeta and 13 Jbeta primers, the PCR was carried out. Profiled with immunoSEQ multiplex PCR; TCRdb holds only in-frame clones, not every one. This sample lists some 130,000 clones; its ten largest clones have about 1.7%. Germline V lookup: CDR1 SQVTM, CDR2 ANQGSEA. The V end lost 5 bases, the J end lost 3 bases, and 19 bases lay between the germline ends. The CDR3 totals 15 residues. Worth noting for this clone: The antigen is unknown.

The sequence came from a man aged 18 to 29 in good health and CMV-seronegative. The chain uses TRBV29-1 and TRBJ1-2; weak D call: TRBD1 (5 bases). Sequenced material: PBMCs. In DNA, the CDR3 is TGCAGCGTTTACGGCAGTCAGATCAGGGACTATGGCTACACCTTC. Translated: CSVYGSQIRDYGYTF.